Included here is one T cell receptor (beta chain) sequence, with context. The antigen is unknown. Time point described: baseline, week 1 (first vaccination visit). Described treatment: pre-vaccination baseline after standard-of-care therapy. This CDR3 has 16 amino acids. The V and J ends lost 11 bases and 0 bases, in that order; junction bases with no gene match: 10. CDR1 MNHNY and CDR2 SVGAGI come from the germline V gene (reference sequence). The data derive from a study of a mutant IDH1 vaccine in newly diagnosed glioma. Findings and caveats of the study: Among patients, 80% to 95% showed immune responses induced by the vaccine.

Measured with immunoSEQ multiplex PCR; TCRdb has only the in-frame clones, and not every one. The data contain tens of thousands of clones, approximately 86% of them singletons. This receptor was identified in a man aged 30 to 39 with glioma. Here the sequenced sample was PBMCs, taken from a glioma patient treated with radiotherapy, temozolomide or both. This sequence joins TRBV6-6 and TRBJ2-1, with 10 bases matching TRBD2. The CDR3 spells CALGLAGASSYNEQFF. In DNA form, the CDR3 reads TGTGCCCTAGGGCTAGCGGGGGCCAGCTCCTACAATGAGCAGTTCTTC.